This record covers a single T cell receptor beta chain. The sample is drawn from a study of T cell changes during pregnancy in multiple sclerosis. Assay: immunoSEQ multiplex PCR; the TCRdb copy retains only in-frame clones and omits some. The sample consists of under 50,000 clones, about 90% of them appearing once. Germline V lookup: CDR1 SGHVS, CDR2 FNYEAQ. Trimming at V came to 5 bases and at J to 4 bases, leaving 8 bases not matched to a gene. The length of the CDR3 is 17 residues. The TCR comes from a female donor in good health, enrolled as a control in a pregnancy study. V is TRBV7-6 and J is TRBJ2-2; 12 positions match TRBD2. The sample here was CD4+ T cells from peripheral blood mononuclear cells, taken in the second trimester of pregnancy. CDR3 DNA sequence: TGTGCCAGCAGCCCTAAATTGGGACTAGCGGGCACCGGGGAGCTGTTTTTT. Amino acid sequence: CASSPKLGLAGTGELFF.